This T cell receptor (beta chain) was obtained from a study of OX40 agonist ivuxolimab in advanced cancers. Overall study findings and caveats: Individuals who were partial responders at 0.1-3.0 mg/kg had clonal expansion that ranked among the lowest.

V dropped 8 bases and J dropped 0 bases, with 12 bases sitting between them. Germline V gives CDR1 WNHNN, CDR2 SYGVQD (reference sequence). CDR3 size: 14 residues. As regards this clone: The antigen remains unidentified.

The assay was immunoSEQ multiplex PCR, and TCRdb's table has in-frame clones only and misses some. The repertoire holds over 90,000 clones, with roughly 90% as singletons. This chain joins TRBV10-1 and TRBJ2-3; weak D call: TRBD1 (5 bases). This material consisted of CD4+ or CD8+ T cells sorted from blood, taken in a trial of the OX40 agonist ivuxolimab. This TCR derives from an adult with an advanced solid tumor such as melanoma, head and neck, liver or kidney cancer. The CDR3 DNA is TGCGCCAGCGGTCCGGCAGGGAGCACAGATACGCAGTATTTT. This gives the protein CASGPAGSTDTQYF.